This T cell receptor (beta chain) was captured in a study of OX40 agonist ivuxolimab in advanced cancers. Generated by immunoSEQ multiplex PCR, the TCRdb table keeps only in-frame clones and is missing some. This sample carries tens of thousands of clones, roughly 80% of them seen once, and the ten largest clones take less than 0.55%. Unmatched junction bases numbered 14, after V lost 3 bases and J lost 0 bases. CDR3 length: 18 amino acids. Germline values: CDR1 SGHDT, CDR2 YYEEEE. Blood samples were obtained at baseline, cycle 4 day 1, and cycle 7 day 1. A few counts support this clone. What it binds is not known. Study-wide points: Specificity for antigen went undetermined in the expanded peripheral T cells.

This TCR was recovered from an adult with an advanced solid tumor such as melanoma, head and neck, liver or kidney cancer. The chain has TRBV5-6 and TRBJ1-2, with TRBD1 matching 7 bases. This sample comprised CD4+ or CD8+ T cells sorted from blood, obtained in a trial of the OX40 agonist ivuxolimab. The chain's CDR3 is CASSWTFNRGLSNYGYTF. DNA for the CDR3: TGTGCCAGCAGCTGGACTTTCAACAGGGGTCTGTCTAACTATGGCTACACCTTC. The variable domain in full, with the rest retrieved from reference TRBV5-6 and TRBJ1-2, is DAGVTQSPTHLIKTRGQQVTLRCSPKSGHDTVSWYQQALGQGPQFIFQYYEEEERQRGNFPDRFSGHQFPNYSSELNVNALLLGDSALYLCASSWTFNRGLSNYGYTFGSGTRLTVV.